This TCR beta chain was recovered during a study of T cell repertoires in cytomegalovirus infection. Across the study: As its CMV epitopes, the study selected recently identified HLA-C-restricted and well-studied HLA-B-restricted targets. General study results and limits: There were HLA-C-restricted CMV-specific TCR beta clonotypes dominating the ex vivo response. Summed public TCR beta family frequency identified CMV carriers bearing the relevant HLA.

Germline loops: CDR1 SEHNR, CDR2 FQNEAQ (reference sequence). The CDR3 sequence is 13 residues long. V was clipped by 8 bases and J by 0 bases, with 8 bases between them. Comments on this clonotype: Its antigen remains unidentified.

Using its own MiXCR run on the reads, TCRdb lists one record per CDR3 protein. The sample yields 300,000 to 400,000 distinct CDR3 sequences, 25% to 35% seen once. The rearrangement uses TRBV7-9 and TRBJ1-3; tentative D call: TRBD1 (5 bases). The sequencing used cultured PBMCs, collected from culture after CMV antigen stimulation. The sequence came from a human donor in good health (CMV status not recorded). Some clones in this sample may be carry-over from other donors' samples. The CDR3 spells CASPRGSGNTIYF. The CDR3 nucleotides read TGTGCCAGCCCTAGGGGCTCTGGAAACACCATATATTTT. The full variable domain, its missing parts supplied by reference TRBV7-9 and TRBJ1-3, is DTGVSQNPRHKITKRGQNVTFRCDPISEHNRLYWYRQTLGQGPEFLTYFQNEAQLEKSRLLSDRFSAERPKGSFSTLEIQRTEQGDSAMYLCASPRGSGNTIYFGEGSWLTVV.